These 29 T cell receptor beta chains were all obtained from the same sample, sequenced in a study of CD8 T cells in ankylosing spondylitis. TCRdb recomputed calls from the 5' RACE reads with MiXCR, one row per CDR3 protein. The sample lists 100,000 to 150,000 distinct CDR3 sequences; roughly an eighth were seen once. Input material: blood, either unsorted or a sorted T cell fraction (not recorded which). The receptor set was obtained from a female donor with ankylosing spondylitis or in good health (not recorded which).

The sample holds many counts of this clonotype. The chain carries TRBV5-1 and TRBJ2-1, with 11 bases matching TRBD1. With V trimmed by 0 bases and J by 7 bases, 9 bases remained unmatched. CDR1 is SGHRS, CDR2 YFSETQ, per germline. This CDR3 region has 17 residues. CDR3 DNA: TGCGCCAGCAGCTTGGCCCCTCCCGGGACAGGGGGAAATGAGCAGTTCTTC. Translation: CASSLAPPGTGGNEQFF.

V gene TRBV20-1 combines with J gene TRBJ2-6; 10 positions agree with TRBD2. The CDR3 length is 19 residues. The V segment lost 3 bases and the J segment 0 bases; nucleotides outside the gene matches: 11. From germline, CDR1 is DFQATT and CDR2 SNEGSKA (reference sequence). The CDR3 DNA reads TGCAGTGCTAGGCCGGGACTAGCGCCTCAAGTCTCTGGGGCCAACGTCCTGACTTTC. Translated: CSARPGLAPQVSGANVLTF.

The CDR3: CASSETGGGAQYQETQYF. Written as DNA, the CDR3 is TGTGCCAGCAGCGAAACCGGCGGGGGGGCGCAGTACCAAGAGACCCAGTACTTC. This rearrangement joins TRBV3-1 to TRBJ2-5; TRBD2 aligns across 9 bases. The CDR3 is 18 residues long. The germline CDR1 and CDR2 sequences are LGHDT and YNNKEL (reference sequence). V gave up 5 bases and J gave up 0 bases; unmatched junction bases: 13.

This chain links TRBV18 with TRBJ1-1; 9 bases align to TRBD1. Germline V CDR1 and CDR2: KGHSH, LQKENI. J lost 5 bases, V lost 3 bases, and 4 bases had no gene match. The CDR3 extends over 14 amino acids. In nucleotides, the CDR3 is TGTGCCAGCTCACCGGACAGGGGACCTACTGAAGCTTTCTTT. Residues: CASSPDRGPTEAFF.

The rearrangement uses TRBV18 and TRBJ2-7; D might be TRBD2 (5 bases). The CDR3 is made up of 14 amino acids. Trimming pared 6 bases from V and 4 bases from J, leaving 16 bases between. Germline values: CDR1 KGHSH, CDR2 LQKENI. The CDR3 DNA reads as TGTGCCAGCTCCCTCTACATGGAGGCTTACGAGCAGTACTTC. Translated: CASSLYMEAYEQYF.

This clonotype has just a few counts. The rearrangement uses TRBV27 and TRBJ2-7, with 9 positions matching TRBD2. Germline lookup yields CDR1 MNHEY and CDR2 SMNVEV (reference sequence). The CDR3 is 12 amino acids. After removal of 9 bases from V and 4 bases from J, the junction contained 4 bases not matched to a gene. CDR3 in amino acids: CASATSGYEQYF. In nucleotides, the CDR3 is TGTGCCAGTGCCACTAGCGGGTACGAGCAGTACTTC.

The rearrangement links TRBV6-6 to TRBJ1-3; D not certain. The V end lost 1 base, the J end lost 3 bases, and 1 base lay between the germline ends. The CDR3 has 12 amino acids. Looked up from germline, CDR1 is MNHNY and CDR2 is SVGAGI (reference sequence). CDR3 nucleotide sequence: TGTGCCAGCAGTTACTATGGAAACACCATATATTTT. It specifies CASSYYGNTIYF.

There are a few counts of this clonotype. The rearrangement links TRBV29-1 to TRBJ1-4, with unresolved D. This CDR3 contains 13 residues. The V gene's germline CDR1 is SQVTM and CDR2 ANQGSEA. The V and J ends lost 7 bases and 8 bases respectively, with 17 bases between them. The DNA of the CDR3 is TGCAGCGCGGACTTGATGGCCGGGGAAAAACTGTTTTTT. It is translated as CSADLMAGEKLFF.

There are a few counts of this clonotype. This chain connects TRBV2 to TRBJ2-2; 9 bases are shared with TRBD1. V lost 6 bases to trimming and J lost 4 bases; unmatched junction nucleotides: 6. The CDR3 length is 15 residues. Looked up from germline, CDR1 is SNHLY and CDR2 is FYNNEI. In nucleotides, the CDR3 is TGTGCCAGCAGCTTCAACAGGGGGCCCACCGGGGAGCTGTTTTTT. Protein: CASSFNRGPTGELFF. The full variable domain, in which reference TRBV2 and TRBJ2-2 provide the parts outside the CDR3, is EPEVTQTPSHQVTQMGQEVILRCVPISNHLYFYWYRQILGQKVEFLVSFYNNEISEKSEIFDDQFSVERPDGSNFTLKIRSTKLEDSAMYFCASSFNRGPTGELFFGEGSRLTVL.

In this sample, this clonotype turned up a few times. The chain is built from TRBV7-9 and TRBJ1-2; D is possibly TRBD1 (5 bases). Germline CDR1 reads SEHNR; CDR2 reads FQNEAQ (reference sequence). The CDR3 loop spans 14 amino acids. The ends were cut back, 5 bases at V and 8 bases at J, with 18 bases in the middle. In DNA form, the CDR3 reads TGTGCCAGCAGCCCTTCCGGGACTACGGGGGGCTACACCTTC. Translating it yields CASSPSGTTGGYTF.

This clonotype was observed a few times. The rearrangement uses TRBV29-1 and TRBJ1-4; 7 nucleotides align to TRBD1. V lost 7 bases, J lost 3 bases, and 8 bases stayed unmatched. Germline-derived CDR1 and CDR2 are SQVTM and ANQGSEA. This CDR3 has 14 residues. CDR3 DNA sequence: TGCAGCGCTAGACAGGGAAACTCTAATGAAAAACTGTTTTTT. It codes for CSARQGNSNEKLFF.

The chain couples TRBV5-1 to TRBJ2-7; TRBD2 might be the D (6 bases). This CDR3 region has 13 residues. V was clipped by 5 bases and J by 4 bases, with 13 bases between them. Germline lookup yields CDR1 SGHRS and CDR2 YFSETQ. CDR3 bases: TGCGCCAGCAGTTCCGCGGGGATATACGAGCAGTACTTC. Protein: CASSSAGIYEQYF.

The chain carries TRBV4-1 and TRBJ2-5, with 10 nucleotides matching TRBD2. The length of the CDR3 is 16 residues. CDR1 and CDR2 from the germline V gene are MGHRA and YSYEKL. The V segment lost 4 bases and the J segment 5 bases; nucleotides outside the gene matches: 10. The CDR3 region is CASSLRLAGDRETQYF. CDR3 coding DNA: TGCGCCAGCAGCCTTCGACTAGCGGGCGATCGGGAGACCCAGTACTTC.

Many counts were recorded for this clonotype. CDR3 sequence: CATSRDWSEAFF. In DNA form, the CDR3 reads TGTGCCACCAGCAGAGATTGGTCTGAAGCTTTCTTT. The chain couples TRBV15 to TRBJ1-1; no clear D. The germline V and J ends were trimmed by 0 bases and 6 bases, with 5 bases remaining between them. Germline CDR1 LNHNV, CDR2 YYDKDF (reference sequence). The CDR3 sequence is 12 residues long.

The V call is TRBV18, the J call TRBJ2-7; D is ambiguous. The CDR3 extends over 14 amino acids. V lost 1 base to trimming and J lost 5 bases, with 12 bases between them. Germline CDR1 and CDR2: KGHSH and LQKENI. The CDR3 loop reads CASSPRQQMNEQYF. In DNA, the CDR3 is TGTGCCAGCTCACCACGGCAGCAGATGAACGAGCAGTACTTC.

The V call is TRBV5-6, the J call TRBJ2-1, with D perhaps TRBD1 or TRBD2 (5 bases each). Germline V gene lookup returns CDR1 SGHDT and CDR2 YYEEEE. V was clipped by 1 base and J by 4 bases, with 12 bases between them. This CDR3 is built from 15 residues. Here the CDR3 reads CASSLYGDRYNEQFF. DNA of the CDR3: TGTGCCAGCAGCTTGTACGGGGACCGATACAATGAGCAGTTCTTC.

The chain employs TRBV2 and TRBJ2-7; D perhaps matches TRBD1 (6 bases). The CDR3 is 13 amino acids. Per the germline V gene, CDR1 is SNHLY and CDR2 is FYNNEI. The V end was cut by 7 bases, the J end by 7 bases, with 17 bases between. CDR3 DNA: TGTGCCAGCACCTTGGGGGCCTCGGGGGAGCAGTACTTC. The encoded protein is CASTLGASGEQYF.

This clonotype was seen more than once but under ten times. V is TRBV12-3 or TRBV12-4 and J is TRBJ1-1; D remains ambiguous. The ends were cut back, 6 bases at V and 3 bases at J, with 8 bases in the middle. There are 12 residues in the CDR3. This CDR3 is CASSPPDTEAFF. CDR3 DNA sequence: TGTGCCAGCAGCCCCCCGGACACTGAAGCTTTCTTT.

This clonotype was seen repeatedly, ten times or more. In nucleotides, the CDR3 is TGCAGTGCTTACCCCATGACTAGCGGGGGACACGAGCAGTTCTTC. This codes for CSAYPMTSGGHEQFF. The gene calls are TRBV20-1 and TRBJ2-1, with 12 bases lining up with TRBD2. The CDR3 runs 15 residues. With V trimmed by 5 bases and J by 10 bases, 12 bases remained unmatched. Germline lookup yields CDR1 DFQATT and CDR2 SNEGSKA (reference sequence).

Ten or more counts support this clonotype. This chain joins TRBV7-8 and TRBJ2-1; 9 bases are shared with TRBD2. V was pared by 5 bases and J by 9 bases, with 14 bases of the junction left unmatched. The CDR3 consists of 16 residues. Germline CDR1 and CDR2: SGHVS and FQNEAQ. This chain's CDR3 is CASSPPRAGGFGEQFF. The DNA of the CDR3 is TGTGCCAGCAGCCCTCCCCGGGCGGGGGGGTTTGGTGAGCAGTTCTTC.

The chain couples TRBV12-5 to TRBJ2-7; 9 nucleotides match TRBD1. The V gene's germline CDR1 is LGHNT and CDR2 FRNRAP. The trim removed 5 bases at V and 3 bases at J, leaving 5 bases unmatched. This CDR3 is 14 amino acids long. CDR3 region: CASGTGQGYYEQYF. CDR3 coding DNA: TGTGCTAGTGGTACGGGACAGGGATACTACGAGCAGTACTTC. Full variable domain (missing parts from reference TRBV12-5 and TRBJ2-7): DARVTQTPRHKVTEMGQEVTMRCQPILGHNTVFWYRQTMMQGLELLAYFRNRAPLDDSGMPKDRFSAEMPDATLATLKIQPSEPRDSAVYFCASGTGQGYYEQYFGPGTRLTVT.

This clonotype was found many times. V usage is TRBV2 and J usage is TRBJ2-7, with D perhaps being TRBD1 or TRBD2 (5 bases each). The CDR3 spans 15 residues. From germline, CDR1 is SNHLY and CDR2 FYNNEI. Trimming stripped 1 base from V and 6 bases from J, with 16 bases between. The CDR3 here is CASSEDGTYVFEQYF. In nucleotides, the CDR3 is TGTGCCAGCAGTGAAGATGGGACCTATGTATTCGAGCAGTACTTC.

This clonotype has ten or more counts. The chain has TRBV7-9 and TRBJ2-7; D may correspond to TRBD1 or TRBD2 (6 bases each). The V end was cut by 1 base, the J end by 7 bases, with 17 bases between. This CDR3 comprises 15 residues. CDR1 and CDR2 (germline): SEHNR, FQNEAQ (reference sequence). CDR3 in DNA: TGTGCCAGCAGCTTAGGAGGGCGGGACATGGGTGAGCAGTACTTC. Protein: CASSLGGRDMGEQYF. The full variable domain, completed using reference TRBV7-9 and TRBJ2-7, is DTGVSQNPRHKITKRGQNVTFRCDPISEHNRLYWYRQTLGQGPEFLTYFQNEAQLEKSRLLSDRFSAERPKGSFSTLEIQRTEQGDSAMYLCASSLGGRDMGEQYFGPGTRLTVT.

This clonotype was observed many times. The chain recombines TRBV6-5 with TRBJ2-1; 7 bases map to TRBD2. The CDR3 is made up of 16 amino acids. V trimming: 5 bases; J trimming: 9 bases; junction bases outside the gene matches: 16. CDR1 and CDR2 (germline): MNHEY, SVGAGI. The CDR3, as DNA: TGTGCCAGCAGTCAGTACGGGGCGGGAGCGTTGGGTGAGCAGTTCTTC. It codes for CASSQYGAGALGEQFF.

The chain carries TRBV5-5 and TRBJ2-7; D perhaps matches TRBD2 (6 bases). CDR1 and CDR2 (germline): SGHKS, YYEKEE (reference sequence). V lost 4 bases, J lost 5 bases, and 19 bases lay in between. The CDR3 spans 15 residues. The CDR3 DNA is TGTGCCAGCAGCGGGCCGGGACTGAGGCGCCACGAGCAGTACTTC. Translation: CASSGPGLRRHEQYF.

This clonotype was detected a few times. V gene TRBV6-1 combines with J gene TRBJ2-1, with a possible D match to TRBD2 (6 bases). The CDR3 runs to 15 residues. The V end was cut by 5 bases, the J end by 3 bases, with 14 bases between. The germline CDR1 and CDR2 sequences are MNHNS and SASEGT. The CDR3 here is CASSMGLPFYNEQFF. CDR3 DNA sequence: TGTGCCAGCAGTATGGGACTTCCGTTCTACAATGAGCAGTTCTTC.

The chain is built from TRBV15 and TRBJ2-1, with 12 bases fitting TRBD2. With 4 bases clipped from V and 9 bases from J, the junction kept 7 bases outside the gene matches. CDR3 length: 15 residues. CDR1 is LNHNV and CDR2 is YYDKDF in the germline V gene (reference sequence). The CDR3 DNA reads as TGTGCCACCAGCAACCTGCGACTAGCGGGAGTTGAGCAGTTCTTC. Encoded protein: CATSNLRLAGVEQFF.

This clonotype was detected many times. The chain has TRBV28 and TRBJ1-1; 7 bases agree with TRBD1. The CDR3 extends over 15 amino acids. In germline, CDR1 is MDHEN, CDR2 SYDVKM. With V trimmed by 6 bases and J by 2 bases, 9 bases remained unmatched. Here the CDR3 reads CASSKTGSVNTEAFF. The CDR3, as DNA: TGTGCCAGCAGCAAGACAGGGTCGGTTAACACTGAAGCTTTCTTT.

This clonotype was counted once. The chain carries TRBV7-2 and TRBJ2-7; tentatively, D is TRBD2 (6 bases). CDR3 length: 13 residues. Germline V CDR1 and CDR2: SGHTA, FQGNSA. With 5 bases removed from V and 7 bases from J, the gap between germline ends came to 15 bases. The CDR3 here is CASSTTAGYEQYF. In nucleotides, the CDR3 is TGTGCCAGCAGCACGACGGCGGGATATGAGCAGTACTTC.